The clone carrying this TCR beta chain was seen a few times. Its antigen is not identified. An assay was performed, and its level was deep. Generated by immunoSEQ multiplex PCR, the TCRdb table keeps only in-frame clones and is missing some. The table has about 340,000 clones, less than 75% seen once. The record originates from a study of shared clonotypes between healthy human individuals. Study-wide results and caveats: In contrast to clonotypes shared by all four donors, non-shared clonotypes had lower generation probabilities. Genetic and exposure-history diversity was limited by the few donors.

The germline V gene has CDR1 MNHEY and CDR2 SVGAGI. After removal of 6 bases from V and 6 bases from J, the junction contained 12 bases not matched to a gene. This CDR3 has 15 residues. The receptor was isolated from a man younger than 45 in good health. Source material: memory CD4+ T cells sorted from blood. Subset in this sample: CD45RA-negative fraction. The chain joins TRBV6-5 to TRBJ1-1; 8 positions match TRBD1. Here the CDR3 DNA reads TGTGCCAGCAGCATAGTCCGGGACAGGCCCCCTGAAGCTTTCTTT. Encoded protein: CASSIVRDRPPEAFF.